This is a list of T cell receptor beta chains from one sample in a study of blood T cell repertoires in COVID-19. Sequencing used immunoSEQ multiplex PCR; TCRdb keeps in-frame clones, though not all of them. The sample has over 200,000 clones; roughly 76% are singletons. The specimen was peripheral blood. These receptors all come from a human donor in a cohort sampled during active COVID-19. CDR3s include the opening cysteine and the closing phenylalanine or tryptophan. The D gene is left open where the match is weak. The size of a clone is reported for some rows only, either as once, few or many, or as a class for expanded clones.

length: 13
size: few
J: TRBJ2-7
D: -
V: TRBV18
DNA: TGTGCCAGCTCAGGGGCAGGGTCCTACGAGCAGTACTTC
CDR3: CASSGAGSYEQYF

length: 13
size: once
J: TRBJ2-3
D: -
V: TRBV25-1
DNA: TGTGCCAGCAGTGTCCAGGGTCCAGATACGCAGTATTTT
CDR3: CASSVQGPDTQYF

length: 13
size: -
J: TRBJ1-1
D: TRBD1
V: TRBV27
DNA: TGTGCCAGCAGTTCGACAGGGGGCTTTGAAGCTTTCTTT
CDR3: CASSSTGGFEAFF

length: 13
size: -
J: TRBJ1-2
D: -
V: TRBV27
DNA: TGTGCCAGTTCAGGGAAAGCTAACTATGGCTACACCTTC
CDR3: CASSGKANYGYTF

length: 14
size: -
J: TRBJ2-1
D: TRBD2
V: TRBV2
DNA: TGTGCCAGCATGCTAGCGGGAGGGAGTAGTGAGCAGTTCTTC
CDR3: CASMLAGGSSEQFF

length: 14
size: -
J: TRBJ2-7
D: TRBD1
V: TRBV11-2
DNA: TGTGCCAGCAGCTTCGACAGGGCCTCCTACGAGCAGTACTTC
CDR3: CASSFDRASYEQYF

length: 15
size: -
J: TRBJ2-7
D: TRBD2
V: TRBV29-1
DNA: TGCAGCGTCCTCCGGACTAGCGGGAGCAGGTACGAGCAGTACTTC
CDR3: CSVLRTSGSRYEQYF

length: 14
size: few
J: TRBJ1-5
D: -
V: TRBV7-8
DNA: TGTGCCAGCAGCTTGGGGGGATCTCCACAGCCCCAGCATTTT
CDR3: CASSLGGSPQPQHF

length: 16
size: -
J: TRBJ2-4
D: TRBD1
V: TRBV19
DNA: TGTGCCAGTAGTATTAGAGGGGGCTCGGCCAAAAACATTCAGTACTTC
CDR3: CASSIRGGSAKNIQYF

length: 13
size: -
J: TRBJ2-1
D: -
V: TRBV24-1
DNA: TGTGCCACCAGTGATCCAGCCTACAATGAGCAGTTCTTC
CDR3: CATSDPAYNEQFF

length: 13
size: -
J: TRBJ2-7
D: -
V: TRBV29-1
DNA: TGCAGCGTTGAGGCGGGGACCTCCTACGAGCAGTACTTC
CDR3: CSVEAGTSYEQYF

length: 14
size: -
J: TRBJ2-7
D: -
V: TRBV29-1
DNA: TGCAGCGTCGCCACGGGACTCCATTCCTACGAGCAGTACTTC
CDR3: CSVATGLHSYEQYF

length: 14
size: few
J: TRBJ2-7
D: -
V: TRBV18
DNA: TGTGCCAGCTCACCACAGCGGAGCTCCTACGAGCAGTACTTC
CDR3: CASSPQRSSYEQYF

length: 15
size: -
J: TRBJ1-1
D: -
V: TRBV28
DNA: TGTGCCAGCAGTACCCGGGGTGTCGGGAACACTGAAGCTTTCTTT
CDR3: CASSTRGVGNTEAFF

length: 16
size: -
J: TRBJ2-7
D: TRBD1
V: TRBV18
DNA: TGTGCCAGCTCATCCTCCCCCAGGGGGAGCTCCTACGAGCAGTACTTC
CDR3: CASSSSPRGSSYEQYF

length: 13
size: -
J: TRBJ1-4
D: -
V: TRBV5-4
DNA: TGTGCCAGCAGCTTGAGAGAGGGTGAAAAACTGTTTTTT
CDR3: CASSLREGEKLFF

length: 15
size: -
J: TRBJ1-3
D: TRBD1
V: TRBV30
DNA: TGTGCCTGGAGTTCTCAGGGGGCGCGGGGAAACACCATATATTTT
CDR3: CAWSSQGARGNTIYF

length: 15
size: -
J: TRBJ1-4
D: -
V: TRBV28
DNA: TGTGCCAGCAGTCCCCGTGGGAGGGATGGAGAAAAACTGTTTTTT
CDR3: CASSPRGRDGEKLFF

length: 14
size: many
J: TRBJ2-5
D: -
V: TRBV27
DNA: TGTGCCAGCAGTGACCGGGACACCCAAGAGACCCAGTACTTC
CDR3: CASSDRDTQETQYF

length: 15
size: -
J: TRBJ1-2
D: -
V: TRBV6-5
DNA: TGTGCCACCGTCATGACTAGGACAATCGGCTATGGCTACACCTTC
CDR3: CATVMTRTIGYGYTF

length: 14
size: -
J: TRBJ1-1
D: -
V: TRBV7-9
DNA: TGTGCCAGCAGCTTAGCACTATCAGACACTGAAGCTTTCTTT
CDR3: CASSLALSDTEAFF

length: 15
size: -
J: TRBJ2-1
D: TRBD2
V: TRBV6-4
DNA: TGTGCCAGCAGCAGAGCGGGAGGCTCCTACAATGAGCAGTTCTTC
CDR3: CASSRAGGSYNEQFF

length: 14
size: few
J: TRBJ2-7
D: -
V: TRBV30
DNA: TGTGCCTGGAGTGTACAGGCGACCTTGGACGAGCAGTACTTC
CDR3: CAWSVQATLDEQYF

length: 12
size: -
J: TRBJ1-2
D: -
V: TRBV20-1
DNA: TGCAGTGCTAGTCACAATAACTATGGCTACACCTTC
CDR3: CSASHNNYGYTF

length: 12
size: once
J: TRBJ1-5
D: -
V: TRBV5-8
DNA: TGTGCCAGCAGCCGGGGAAATCAGCCCCAGCATTTT
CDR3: CASSRGNQPQHF

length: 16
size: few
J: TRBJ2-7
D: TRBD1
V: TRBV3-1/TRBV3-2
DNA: TGTGCCAGCAGCCCCCATCCGGGACAGGGGGCTTACGAGCAGTACTTC
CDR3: CASSPHPGQGAYEQYF

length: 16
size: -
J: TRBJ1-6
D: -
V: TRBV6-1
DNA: TGTGCCAGCAGTGCCCCGGGACACCCGCGAGAGACACCCCTCCACTTT
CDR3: CASSAPGHPRETPLHF

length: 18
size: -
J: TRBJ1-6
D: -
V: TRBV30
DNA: TGTGCCTGGAGTGTACCAGGGAGGCTGGGCTCCTATAATTCACCCCTCCACTTT
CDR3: CAWSVPGRLGSYNSPLHF

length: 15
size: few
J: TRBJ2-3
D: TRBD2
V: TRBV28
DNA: TGTGCCAGCAGTCGGACTAGCGGGAGTTTAGATACGCAGTATTTT
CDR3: CASSRTSGSLDTQYF

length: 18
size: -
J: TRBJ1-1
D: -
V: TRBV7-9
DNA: TGTGCCAGCAGCTTAGCCCCTGGGGGGGCCATAATGAACACTGAAGCTTTCTTT
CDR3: CASSLAPGGAIMNTEAFF

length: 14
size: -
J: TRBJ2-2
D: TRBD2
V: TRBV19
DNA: TGTGCCGTTAAAGGACTAGCGGGAACCGGGGAGCTGTTTTTT
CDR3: CAVKGLAGTGELFF

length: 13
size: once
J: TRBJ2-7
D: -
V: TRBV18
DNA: TGTGCCAGCTCATCAGGGGGCGGGGGCGAGCAGTACTTC
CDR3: CASSSGGGGEQYF

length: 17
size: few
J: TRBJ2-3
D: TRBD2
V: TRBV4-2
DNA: TGTGCCAGCAGCCAAGATACTAGCGGGAGGGCCGGGGATACGCAGTATTTT
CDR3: CASSQDTSGRAGDTQYF

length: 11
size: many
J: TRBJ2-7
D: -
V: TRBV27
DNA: TGTGCCAGCGGAACGGGAGCGGAGCAGTACTTC
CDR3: CASGTGAEQYF

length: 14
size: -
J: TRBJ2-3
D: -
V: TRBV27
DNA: TGTGCCAGCGGCGTCAGCGGGAGCACAGATACGCAGTATTTT
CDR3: CASGVSGSTDTQYF

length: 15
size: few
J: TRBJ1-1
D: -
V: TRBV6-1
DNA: TGTGCCAGCAGTGAAGCGCATGGGGAGGGCACTGAAGCTTTCTTT
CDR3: CASSEAHGEGTEAFF

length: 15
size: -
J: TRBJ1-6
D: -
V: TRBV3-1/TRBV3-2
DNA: TGTGCCAGCAGCCAAGAGGTTGGAGGCGGTTCACCCCTCCACTTT
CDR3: CASSQEVGGGSPLHF

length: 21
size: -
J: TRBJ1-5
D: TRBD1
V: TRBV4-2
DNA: TGTGCCAGCACCATTAGGGTCTCAACGGGACAGGGGAAGTGTGGCAATCAGCCCCAGCATTTT
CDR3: CASTIRVSTGQGKCGNQPQHF

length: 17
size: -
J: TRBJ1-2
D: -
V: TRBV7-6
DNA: TGTGCCAGCAGCTTTATCGTGGGGGAGTCCTGGAGGGATGGCTACACCTTC
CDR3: CASSFIVGESWRDGYTF

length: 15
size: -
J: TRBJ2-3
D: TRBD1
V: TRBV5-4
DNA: TGTGCCAGCACCCTGACAGGGGGCAGCACAGATACGCAGTATTTT
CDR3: CASTLTGGSTDTQYF

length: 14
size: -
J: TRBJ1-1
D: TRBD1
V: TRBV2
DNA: TGTGCCAGCACCATTATGACAGGGAGCACTGAAGCTTTCTTT
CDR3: CASTIMTGSTEAFF

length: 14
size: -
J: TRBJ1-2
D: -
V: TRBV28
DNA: TGTGCCAGCAGTTTGGGCGGGACGAACTATGGCTACACCTTC
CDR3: CASSLGGTNYGYTF

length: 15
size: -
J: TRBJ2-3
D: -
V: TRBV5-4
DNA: TGTGCCAGCAGCTCGGGTATAGTCCTCACAGATACGCAGTATTTT
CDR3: CASSSGIVLTDTQYF

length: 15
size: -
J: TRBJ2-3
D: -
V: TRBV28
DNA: TGTGCCAGCAGTACCCGTCTGGGCTCCACAGATACGCAGTATTTT
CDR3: CASSTRLGSTDTQYF

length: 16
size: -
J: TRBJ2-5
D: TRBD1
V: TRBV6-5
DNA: TGTGCCAGCAGTTACTCGTGGGACAGCCTCCAAGAGACCCAGTACTTC
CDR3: CASSYSWDSLQETQYF

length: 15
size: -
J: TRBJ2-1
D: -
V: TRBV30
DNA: TGTGCCTGGAAGAGCGGCACGGCATTCTACAATGAGCAGTTCTTC
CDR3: CAWKSGTAFYNEQFF

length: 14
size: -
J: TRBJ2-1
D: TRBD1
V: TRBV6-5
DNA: TGTGCCAGCAGCCGGACAGGGGGGGGACGTGAGCAGTTCTTC
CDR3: CASSRTGGGREQFF

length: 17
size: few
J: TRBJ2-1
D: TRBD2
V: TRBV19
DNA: TGTGCCAGTAGTATCCTACTAGCGGGAGGGCCGGGGGATGAGCAGTTCTTC
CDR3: CASSILLAGGPGDEQFF

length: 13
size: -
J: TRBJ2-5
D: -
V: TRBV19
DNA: TGTGCCAGTAGTATTGGCAGGCAAGAGACCCAGTACTTC
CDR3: CASSIGRQETQYF

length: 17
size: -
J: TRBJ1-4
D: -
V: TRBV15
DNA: TGTGCCACCAGCAGACCCCGAGGGGGATTGGCTAATGAAAAACTGTTTTTT
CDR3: CATSRPRGGLANEKLFF

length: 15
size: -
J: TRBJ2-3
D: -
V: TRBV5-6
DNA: TGTGCCAGCAGCTTGGCAAAGCCTAGCACAGATACGCAGTATTTT
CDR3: CASSLAKPSTDTQYF

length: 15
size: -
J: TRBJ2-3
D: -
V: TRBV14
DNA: TGTGCCAGCAGCCAAGATCCGACAGCTACAGATACGCAGTATTTT
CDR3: CASSQDPTATDTQYF

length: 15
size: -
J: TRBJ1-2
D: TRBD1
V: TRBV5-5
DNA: TGTGCCAGCAGCCCCACCGGGACAGAGGACTATGGCTACACCTTC
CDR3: CASSPTGTEDYGYTF

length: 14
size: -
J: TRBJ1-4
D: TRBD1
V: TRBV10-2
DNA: TGCGCCAGCCGGGACCACAGGGGAGCCGAAAAACTGTTTTTT
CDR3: CASRDHRGAEKLFF

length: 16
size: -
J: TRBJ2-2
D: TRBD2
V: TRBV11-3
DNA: TGTGCCAGCAGCCCTCGGGGGGGGCCGAACACCGGGGAGCTGTTTTTT
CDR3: CASSPRGGPNTGELFF

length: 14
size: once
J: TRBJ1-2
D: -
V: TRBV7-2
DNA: TGTGCCAGCAGCACACTGGGTCAGGGGAAAGGCTACACCTTC
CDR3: CASSTLGQGKGYTF

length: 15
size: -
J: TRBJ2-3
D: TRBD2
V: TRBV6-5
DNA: TGTGCCAGCAGCGCCGCCGGGAGGGCCGGAGGTGGGCAGTATTTT
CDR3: CASSAAGRAGGGQYF

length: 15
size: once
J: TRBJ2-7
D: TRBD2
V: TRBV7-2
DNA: TGTGCCAGCAGCCCGATAGCGGGAGGGCCCCACGAGCAGTACTTC
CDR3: CASSPIAGGPHEQYF

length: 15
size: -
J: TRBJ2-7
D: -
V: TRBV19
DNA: TGTGCCAGTAGTCATGACAGCCTCAGCTCCTACGAGCAGTACTTC
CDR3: CASSHDSLSSYEQYF